This T cell receptor beta chain was obtained from a study of radiotherapy plus CTLA-4 blockade in lung cancer. Study overall: Objective responses were observed in around a sixth of patients, and disease control was achieved by approximately 32%.

Assay used: immunoSEQ multiplex PCR; TCRdb lists only in-frame clones, some missing. The sample includes fewer than 100,000 clones, less than 90% of them seen just once. Per the germline V gene, CDR1 is MGHDK and CDR2 is SYGVNS. V was cut by 3 bases and J by 5 bases, with 14 bases left in between. The CDR3 runs 15 residues. Study conclusions and caveats: Clones of tumor-derived TCRs expanded in blood after radiotherapy plus ipilimumab.

On this clone: Antigen: not known.

This clonotype was obtained from a human donor with non-small cell lung cancer who had stable disease on radiotherapy plus ipilimumab. The chain links TRBV25-1 to TRBJ2-1; perhaps TRBD2 as D (7 bases). The starting material was peripheral blood, obtained from a patient treated with radiotherapy plus ipilimumab. Here the CDR3 reads CASSEGGGPHNEQFF. The DNA of the CDR3 is TGTGCCAGCAGTGAGGGCGGGGGCCCCCACAATGAGCAGTTCTTC.